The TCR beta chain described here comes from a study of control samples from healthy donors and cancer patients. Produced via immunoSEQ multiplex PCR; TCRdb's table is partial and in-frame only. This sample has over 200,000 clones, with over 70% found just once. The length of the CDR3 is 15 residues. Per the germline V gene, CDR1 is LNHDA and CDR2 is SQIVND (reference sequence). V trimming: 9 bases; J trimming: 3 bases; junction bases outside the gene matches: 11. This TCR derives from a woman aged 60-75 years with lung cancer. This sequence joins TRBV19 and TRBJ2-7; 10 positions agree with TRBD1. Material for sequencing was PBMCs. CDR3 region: CASTFSRTGGYEQYF. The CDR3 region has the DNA TGTGCCAGCACCTTCTCCCGGACAGGGGGCTACGAGCAGTACTTC.